This T cell receptor (beta chain) comes out of a study of T cell clonotyping in hematopoietic cell transplantation. Background on the study: Cytoreduction preceded collection of pretransplant recipient samples. Broader study findings: Higher Inverse Simpson Index values in graft donor and pretransplant recipient predicted broader posttransplant TCR diversity. After transplant, recipient diversity fell while pathologically expanded clonotypes grew through day 180. Cells were unsorted, so CD4 and CD8 contributions were not separated.

Time point reported: recipient sample about 28 days before transplant, after cytoreduction. Of note for this clone: Its antigen is unknown.

Sequenced by immunoSEQ multiplex PCR; TCRdb stores in-frame clones only, minus some. The table lists fewer than 50,000 clones, 65% to 90% of them singletons. CDR3 length: 15 residues. Germline loops: CDR1 MNHEY, CDR2 SVGAGI. Trimming cost V 3 bases and J 9 bases, with 18 bases left between them. This TCR was sampled from a man aged 55 to 70 with biphenotypic leukemia. Some clones in this sample may be carry-over from other donors' samples. The sample in question was peripheral blood mononuclear cells, obtained before stem cell transplant. This sequence joins TRBV6-5 and TRBJ2-1; unclear D gene. CDR3 protein: CASSYLFDNEREQFF. For the CDR3, the DNA is TGTGCCAGCAGTTATTTGTTTGACAATGAACGTGAGCAGTTCTTC.